This T cell receptor beta chain comes out of a study of tumor and adjacent non-tumor tissue in lung cancer. Overall study: Each sample yielded 3.9 million or so productive TCRbeta reads on average.

RNA was extracted from bulk tissue without any cell sorting. Between August and November 2014, newly diagnosed, chemotherapy-naive lung cancer patients underwent thoracic surgery in China. Three rounds of nested PCR, following a modified ARM-PCR protocol, produced the TCRbeta library. TCRdb itself ran the multiplex PCR reads through MiXCR, one entry per CDR3 protein. This table has 200,000 to 250,000 distinct CDR3 sequences, 71% appearing once. Of note for this clonotype: Its matching antigen is unknown. A read error may produce the germline difference seen at one junction end.

This CDR3 spans 14 amino acids. Germline loops: CDR1 SGHRS, CDR2 YFSETQ. Study results and limitations: Top 100 clones took a larger repertoire share in normal lung.

Sequencing was performed on lung tumor tissue. The origin of this receptor is a man aged 55 to 69 with non-small cell lung cancer. The chain combines TRBV5-1 with TRBJ1-1, with no clear D. The DNA of the CDR3 is TGCGTCAGCAGCCCCTGGACGGCTTACACTGAAGCTTTCTTT. Its protein product is CVSSPWTAYTEAFF.